The 7 T cell receptor beta chains in this list originate from one sample, sequenced in a study of blood T cell repertoires in COVID-19. Only in-frame clones appear in the TCRdb table, and some are missing; sequencing was by immunoSEQ multiplex PCR. Of tens of thousands of clones in the sample, roughly nine tenths were seen once. Sequences were obtained from peripheral blood. The receptors shown here come from a woman between 70 and 85 years old with active COVID-19.

The CDR3 nucleotides read TGTGCCAGCAGTTACCCAGCAGGTAGCTCCTACGAGCAGTACTTC. Translating gives CASSYPAGSSYEQYF. J is TRBJ2-7 and V is TRBV6-6; unclear D gene. This CDR3 is built from 15 residues. V was clipped by 2 bases and J by 0 bases, with 11 bases between them. Germline values: CDR1 MNHNY, CDR2 SVGAGI (reference sequence).

This chain links TRBV2 with TRBJ1-4; 10 bases agree with TRBD1. This CDR3 spans 16 amino acids. V shed 6 bases and J 3 bases; nucleotides not matched to a gene: 7. The germline CDR1 and CDR2 sequences are SNHLY and FYNNEI. This CDR3 reads CASRPGTGVSNEKLFF. The CDR3, as DNA: TGTGCCAGCAGACCCGGGACAGGGGTATCTAATGAAAAACTGTTTTTT.

This chain joins TRBV18 and TRBJ2-7, with TRBD1 identical over 10 bases. The CDR3 extends over 15 amino acids. The J segment lost 6 bases and the V segment lost 1 base, leaving 6 bases of the junction unmatched. Germline CDR1 KGHSH, CDR2 LQKENI. The CDR3 nucleotides are TGTGCCAGCTCACCACTCCGGGACAGGGGTGTCGAGCAGTACTTC. This translates into CASSPLRDRGVEQYF.

The chain links TRBV18 to TRBJ2-5, with 8 bases lining up with TRBD1. CDR3 length equals 15 residues. CDR1 and CDR2 from the germline V gene are KGHSH and LQKENI. V was clipped by 3 bases and J by 4 bases; unmatched bases: 7. The CDR3 bases are TGTGCCAGCTCACCTGACAGGGGCAAATCAGAGACCCAGTACTTC. It is translated as CASSPDRGKSETQYF.

The J gene is TRBJ2-3, the V gene TRBV2; 8 bases line up with TRBD2. This CDR3 is 14 amino acids long. In germline, CDR1 is SNHLY, CDR2 FYNNEI. Trimming removed 7 bases from V and 2 bases from J; junction bases left unmatched: 5. CDR3 loop: CASTIAGYTDTQYF. CDR3 coding DNA: TGTGCCAGCACTATAGCGGGGTACACAGATACGCAGTATTTT.

The rearrangement uses TRBV5-1 and TRBJ1-6, with D unresolved. The CDR3 covers 16 residues. Trimming removed 4 bases at V and 2 bases at J, with 13 bases between. Germline V gene sequence: CDR1 SGHRS, CDR2 YFSETQ. The CDR3 sequence is CASSVYRGTYNSPLHF. Here the CDR3 DNA reads TGCGCCAGCAGCGTCTACCGGGGAACCTATAATTCACCCCTCCACTTT.

The rearrangement joins TRBV19 to TRBJ2-7; D possibly corresponds to TRBD2 (6 bases). Trimming left V 10 bases short and J 6 bases short, with 10 bases between. Germline CDR1 is LNHDA and CDR2 is SQIVND (reference sequence). The CDR3 totals 10 residues. CDR3 residues: CATGGVEQYF. The CDR3 DNA reads TGTGCCACCGGGGGTGTCGAGCAGTACTTC.